This T cell receptor beta chain was identified in a study of blood T cell repertoires in COVID-19. Study in general: Samples representing acute and convalescent COVID-19 were sourced from the United States, Italy and Spain. The analysed material was cDNA or gDNA that came from T cells, B-cell-depleted T cells, or PBMCs.

In the authors' workflow: Estimation of nucleated cell counts relied on the amplification of reference gene primers. Generated by immunoSEQ multiplex PCR, the TCRdb table keeps only in-frame clones and is missing some. That table gives V, J and clone size, and the DNA gave D and trimming. The top ten hold 8% to 9.5% of the sample, which has more than 85,000 clones, more than 80% seen once. The CDR3 loop spans 14 amino acids. Trimming removed 2 bases from V and 4 bases from J; junction bases left unmatched: 7. Germline CDR1 is GTSNPN and CDR2 is SVGIG (reference sequence). Material for sequencing was peripheral blood. The gene calls are TRBV30 and TRBJ1-2; 7 bases match TRBD1. This sequence originates from a woman aged 70 to 79 with acute or convalescent COVID-19. In nucleotides, the CDR3 is TGTGCCTGGAGTTTTGACAGGGTCGTCTATGGCTACACCTTC. It codes for CAWSFDRVVYGYTF.